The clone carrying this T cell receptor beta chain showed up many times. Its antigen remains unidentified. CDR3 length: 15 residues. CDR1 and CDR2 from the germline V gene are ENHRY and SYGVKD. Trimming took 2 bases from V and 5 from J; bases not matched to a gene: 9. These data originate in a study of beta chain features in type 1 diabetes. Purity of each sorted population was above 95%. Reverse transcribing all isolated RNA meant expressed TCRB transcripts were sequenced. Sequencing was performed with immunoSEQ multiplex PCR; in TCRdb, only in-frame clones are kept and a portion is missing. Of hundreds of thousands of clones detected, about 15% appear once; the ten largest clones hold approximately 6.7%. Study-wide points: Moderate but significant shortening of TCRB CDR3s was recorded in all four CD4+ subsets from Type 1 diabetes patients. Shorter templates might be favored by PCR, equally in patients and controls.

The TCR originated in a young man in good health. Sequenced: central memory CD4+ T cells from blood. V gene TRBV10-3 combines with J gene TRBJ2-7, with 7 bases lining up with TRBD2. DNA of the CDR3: TGTGCCATCAGTGAGCGGTCTAGGGGAGGGGACGAGCAGTACGTC. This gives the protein CAISERSRGGDEQYV.